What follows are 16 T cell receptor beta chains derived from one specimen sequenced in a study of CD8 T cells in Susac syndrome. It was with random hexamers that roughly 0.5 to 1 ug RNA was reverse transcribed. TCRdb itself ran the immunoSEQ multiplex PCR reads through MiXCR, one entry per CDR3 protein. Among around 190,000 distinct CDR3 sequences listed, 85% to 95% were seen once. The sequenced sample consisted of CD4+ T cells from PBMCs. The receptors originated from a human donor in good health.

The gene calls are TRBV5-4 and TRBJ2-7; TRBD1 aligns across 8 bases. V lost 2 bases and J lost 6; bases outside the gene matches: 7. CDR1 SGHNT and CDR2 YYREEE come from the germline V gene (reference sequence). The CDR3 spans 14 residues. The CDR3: CASSFGTGVGEQYF. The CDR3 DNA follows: TGTGCCAGCAGCTTTGGGACAGGCGTCGGCGAGCAGTACTTC.

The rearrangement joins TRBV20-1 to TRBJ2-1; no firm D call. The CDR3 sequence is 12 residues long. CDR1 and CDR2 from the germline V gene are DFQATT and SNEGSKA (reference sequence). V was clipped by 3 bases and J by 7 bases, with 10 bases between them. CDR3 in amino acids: CSASDLGNEQFF. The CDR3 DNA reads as TGCAGTGCTAGCGATTTGGGAAATGAGCAGTTCTTC.

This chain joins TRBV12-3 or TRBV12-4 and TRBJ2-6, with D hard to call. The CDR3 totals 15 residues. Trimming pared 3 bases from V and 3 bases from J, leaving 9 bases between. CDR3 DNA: TGTGCCAGCAGTTTCGACGGTGTTGGGGCCAACGTCCTGACTTTC. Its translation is CASSFDGVGANVLTF.

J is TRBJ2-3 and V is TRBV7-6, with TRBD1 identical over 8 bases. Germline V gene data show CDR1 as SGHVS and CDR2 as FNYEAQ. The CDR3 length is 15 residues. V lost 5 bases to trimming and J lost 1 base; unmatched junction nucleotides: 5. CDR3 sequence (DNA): TGTGCCAGCAGCCCGAGACAGGGGCGCACAGATACGCAGTATTTT. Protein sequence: CASSPRQGRTDTQYF.

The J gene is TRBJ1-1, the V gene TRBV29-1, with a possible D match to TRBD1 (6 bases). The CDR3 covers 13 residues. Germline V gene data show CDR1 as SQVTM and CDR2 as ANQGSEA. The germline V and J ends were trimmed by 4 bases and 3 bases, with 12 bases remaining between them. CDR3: CSVGGAPYTEAFF. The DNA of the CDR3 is TGCAGCGTTGGGGGGGCCCCATACACTGAAGCTTTCTTT.

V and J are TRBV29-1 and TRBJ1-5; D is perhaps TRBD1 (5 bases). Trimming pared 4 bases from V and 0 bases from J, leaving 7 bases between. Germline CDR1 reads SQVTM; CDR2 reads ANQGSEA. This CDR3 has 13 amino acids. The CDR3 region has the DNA TGCAGCGTTGGACAGTTTAGCAATCAGCCCCAGCATTTT. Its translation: CSVGQFSNQPQHF. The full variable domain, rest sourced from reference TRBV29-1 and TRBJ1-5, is SAVISQKPSRDICQRGTSLTIQCQVDSQVTMMFWYRQQPGQSLTLIATANQGSEATYESGFVIDKFPISRPNLTFSTLTVSNMSPEDSSIYLCSVGQFSNQPQHFGDGTRLSIL.

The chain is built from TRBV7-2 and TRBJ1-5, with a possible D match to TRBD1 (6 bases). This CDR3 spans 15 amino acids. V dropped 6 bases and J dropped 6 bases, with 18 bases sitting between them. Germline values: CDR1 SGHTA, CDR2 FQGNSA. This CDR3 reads CASSNSLGGPQPQHF. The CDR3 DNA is TGTGCCAGCAGTAATTCCCTTGGGGGGCCTCAGCCCCAGCATTTT.

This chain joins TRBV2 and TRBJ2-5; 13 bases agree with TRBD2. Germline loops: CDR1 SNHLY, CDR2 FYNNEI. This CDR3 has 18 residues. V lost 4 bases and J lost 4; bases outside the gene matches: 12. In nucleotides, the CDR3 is TGTGCCAGCAGTGCCACTAGCGGGGGGGCATCGGGTGGAGAGACCCAGTACTTC. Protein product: CASSATSGGASGGETQYF.

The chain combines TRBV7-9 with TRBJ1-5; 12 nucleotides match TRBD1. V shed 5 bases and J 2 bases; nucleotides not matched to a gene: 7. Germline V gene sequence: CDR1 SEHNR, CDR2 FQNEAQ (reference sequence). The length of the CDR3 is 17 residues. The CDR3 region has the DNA TGTGCCAGCAGCACGGGACAGGGGGCAGGAGGCAATCAGCCCCAGCATTTT. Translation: CASSTGQGAGGNQPQHF.

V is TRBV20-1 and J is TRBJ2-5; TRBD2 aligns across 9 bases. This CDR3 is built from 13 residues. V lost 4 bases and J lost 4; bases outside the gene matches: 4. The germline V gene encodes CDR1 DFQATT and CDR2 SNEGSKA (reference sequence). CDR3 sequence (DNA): TGCAGTGCTACCGCGGGGGGGAGAGAGACCCAGTACTTC. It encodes CSATAGGRETQYF.

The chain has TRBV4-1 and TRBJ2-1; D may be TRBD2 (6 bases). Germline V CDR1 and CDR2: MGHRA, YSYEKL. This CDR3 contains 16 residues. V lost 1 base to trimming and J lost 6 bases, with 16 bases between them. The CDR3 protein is CASSQVLEGLGNEQFF. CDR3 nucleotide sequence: TGCGCCAGCAGCCAAGTATTGGAGGGCTTGGGCAATGAGCAGTTCTTC.

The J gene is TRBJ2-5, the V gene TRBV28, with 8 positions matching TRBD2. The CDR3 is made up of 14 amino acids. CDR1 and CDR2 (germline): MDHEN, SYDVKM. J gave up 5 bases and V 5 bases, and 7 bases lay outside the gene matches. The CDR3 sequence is CASSLRGGGETQYF. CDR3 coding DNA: TGTGCCAGCAGTCTACGGGGGGGAGGCGAGACCCAGTACTTC.

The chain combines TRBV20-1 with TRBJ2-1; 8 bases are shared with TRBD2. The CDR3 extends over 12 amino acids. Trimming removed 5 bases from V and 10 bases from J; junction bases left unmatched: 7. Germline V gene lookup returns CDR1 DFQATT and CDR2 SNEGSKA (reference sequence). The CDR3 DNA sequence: TGCAGTGCTGTTCCGGGACTAGAAGAGCAGTTCTTC. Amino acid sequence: CSAVPGLEEQFF.

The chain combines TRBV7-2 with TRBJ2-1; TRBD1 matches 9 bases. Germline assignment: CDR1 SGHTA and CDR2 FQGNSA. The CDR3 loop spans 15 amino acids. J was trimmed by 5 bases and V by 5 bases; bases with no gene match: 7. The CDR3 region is CASSGNRGLNNEQFF. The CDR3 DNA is TGTGCCAGCAGCGGTAACAGGGGGCTAAACAATGAGCAGTTCTTC.

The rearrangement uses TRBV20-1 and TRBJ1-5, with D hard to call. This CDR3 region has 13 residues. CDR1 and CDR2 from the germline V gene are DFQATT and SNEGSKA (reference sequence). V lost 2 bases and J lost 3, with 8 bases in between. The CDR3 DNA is TGCAGTGCTAGAAGACTGAACAATCAGCCCCAGCATTTT. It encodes CSARRLNNQPQHF.

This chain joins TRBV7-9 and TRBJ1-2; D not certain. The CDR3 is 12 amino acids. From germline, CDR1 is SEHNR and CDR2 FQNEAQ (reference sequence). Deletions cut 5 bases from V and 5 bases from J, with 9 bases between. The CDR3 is CASSREEYGYTF. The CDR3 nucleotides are TGTGCCAGCAGCCGAGAGGAATATGGCTACACCTTC.